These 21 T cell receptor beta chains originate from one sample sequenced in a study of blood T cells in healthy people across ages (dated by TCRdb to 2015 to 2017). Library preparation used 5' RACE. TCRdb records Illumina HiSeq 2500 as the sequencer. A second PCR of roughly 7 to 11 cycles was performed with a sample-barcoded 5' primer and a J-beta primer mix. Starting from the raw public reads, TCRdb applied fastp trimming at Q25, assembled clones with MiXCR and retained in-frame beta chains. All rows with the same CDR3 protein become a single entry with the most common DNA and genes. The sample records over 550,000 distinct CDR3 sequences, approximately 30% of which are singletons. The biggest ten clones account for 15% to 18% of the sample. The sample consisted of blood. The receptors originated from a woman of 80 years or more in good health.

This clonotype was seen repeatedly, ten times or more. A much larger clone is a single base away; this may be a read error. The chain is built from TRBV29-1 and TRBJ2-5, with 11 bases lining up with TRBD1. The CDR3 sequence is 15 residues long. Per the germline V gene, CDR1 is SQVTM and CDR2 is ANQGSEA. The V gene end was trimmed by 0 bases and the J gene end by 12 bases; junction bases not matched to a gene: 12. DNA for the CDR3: TGCAGCGTTGAAGATGGGGGACAGGGGGGTTTGCGTGAGTACTTC. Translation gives CSVEDGGQGGLREYF.

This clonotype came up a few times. The CDR3 loop reads CASSPSGTGLNEQYF. The CDR3 region has the DNA TGTGCCAGCAGCCCGAGCGGGACAGGGCTTAATGAGCAGTACTTC. The chain is built from TRBV5-6 and TRBJ2-7; 9 bases align to TRBD1. The CDR3 has 15 residues. V lost 4 bases and J lost 7; bases outside the gene matches: 12. The germline V gene has CDR1 SGHDT and CDR2 YYEEEE.

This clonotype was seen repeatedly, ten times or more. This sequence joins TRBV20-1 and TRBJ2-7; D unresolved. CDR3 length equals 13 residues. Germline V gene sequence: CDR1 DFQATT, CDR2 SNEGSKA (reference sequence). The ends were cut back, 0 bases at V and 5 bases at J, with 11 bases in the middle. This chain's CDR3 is CSARDPHSDEQYF. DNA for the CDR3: TGCAGTGCTAGAGACCCACATTCGGACGAGCAGTACTTC.

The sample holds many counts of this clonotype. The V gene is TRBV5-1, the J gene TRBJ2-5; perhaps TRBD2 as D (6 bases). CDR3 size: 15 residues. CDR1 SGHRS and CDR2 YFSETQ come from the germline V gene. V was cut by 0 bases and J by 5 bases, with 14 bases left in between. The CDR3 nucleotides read TGCGCCAGCAGCTTGGATGGGACTCTCATCGAGACCCAGTACTTC. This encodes CASSLDGTLIETQYF.

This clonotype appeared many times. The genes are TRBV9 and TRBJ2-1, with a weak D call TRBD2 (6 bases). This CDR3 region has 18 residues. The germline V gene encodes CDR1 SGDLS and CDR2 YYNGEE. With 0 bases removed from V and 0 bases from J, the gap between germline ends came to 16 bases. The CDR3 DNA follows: TGTGCCAGCAGCGTAGTGCCTAGCGTTCTAGGCTCCTACAATGAGCAGTTCTTC. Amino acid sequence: CASSVVPSVLGSYNEQFF.

The CDR3 nucleotides read TGTGCCAGCAGCCAGGACGGGCGCAATCAGCCCCAGCATTTT. Its protein product is CASSQDGRNQPQHF. This chain uses TRBV7-3 with TRBJ1-5; D is uncertain. Deletions cut 5 bases from V and 2 bases from J, with 10 bases between. This CDR3 is built from 14 residues. Germline V lookup: CDR1 SGHTA, CDR2 FQGTGA.

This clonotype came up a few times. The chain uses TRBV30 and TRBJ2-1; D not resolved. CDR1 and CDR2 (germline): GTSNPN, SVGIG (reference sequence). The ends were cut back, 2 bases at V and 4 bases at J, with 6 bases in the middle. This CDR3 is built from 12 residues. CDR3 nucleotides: TGTGCCTGGAGTCGCAGTTACAATGAGCAGTTCTTC. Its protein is CAWSRSYNEQFF. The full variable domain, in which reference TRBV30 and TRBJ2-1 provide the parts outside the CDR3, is SQTIHQWPATLVQPVGSPLSLECTVEGTSNPNLYWYRQAAGRGLQLLFYSVGIGQISSEVPQNLSASRPQDRQFILSSKKLLLSDSGFYLCAWSRSYNEQFFGPGTRLTVL.

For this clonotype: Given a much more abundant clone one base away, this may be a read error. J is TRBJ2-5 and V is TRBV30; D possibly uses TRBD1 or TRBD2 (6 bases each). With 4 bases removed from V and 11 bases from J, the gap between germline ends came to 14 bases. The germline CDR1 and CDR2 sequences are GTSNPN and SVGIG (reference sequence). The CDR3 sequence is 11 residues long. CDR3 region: CAWKGGYEQYF. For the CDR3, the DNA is TGTGCCTGGAAGGGGGGCTATGAGCAGTACTTC.

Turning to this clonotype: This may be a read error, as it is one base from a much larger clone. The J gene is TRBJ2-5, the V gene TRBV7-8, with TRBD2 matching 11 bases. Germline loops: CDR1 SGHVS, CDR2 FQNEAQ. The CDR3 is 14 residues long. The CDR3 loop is CASSSTSGGGTRYF. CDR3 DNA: TGTGCCAGCAGCTCCACTAGCGGGGGAGGGACCCGGTACTTC. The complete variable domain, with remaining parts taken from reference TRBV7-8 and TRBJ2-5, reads GAGVSQSPRYKVAKRGQDVALRCDPISGHVSLFWYQQALGQGPEFLTYFQNEAQLDKSGLPSDRFFAERPEGSVSTLKIQRTQQEDSAVYLCASSSTSGGGTRYFGPGTRLLVL.

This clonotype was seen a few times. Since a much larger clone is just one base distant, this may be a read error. CDR3 bases: TGCGCCAGCAGCCATCGGGGGGGGACAGGGACCTACAATGAGCAGTACTTC. Protein sequence: CASSHRGGTGTYNEQYF. The chain uses TRBV4-1 and TRBJ2-7; the D gene is possibly TRBD1 (9 bases). Germline CDR1 reads MGHRA; CDR2 reads YSYEKL. The V end lost 3 bases, the J end lost 7 bases, and 25 bases lay between the germline ends. The CDR3 sequence is 17 residues long.

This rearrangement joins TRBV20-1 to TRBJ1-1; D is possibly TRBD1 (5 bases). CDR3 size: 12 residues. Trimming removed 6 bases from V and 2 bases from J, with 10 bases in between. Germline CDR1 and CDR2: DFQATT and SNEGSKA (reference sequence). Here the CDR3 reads CSAVQGNTEAFF. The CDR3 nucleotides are TGCAGTGCAGTCCAGGGTAACACTGAAGCTTTCTTT.

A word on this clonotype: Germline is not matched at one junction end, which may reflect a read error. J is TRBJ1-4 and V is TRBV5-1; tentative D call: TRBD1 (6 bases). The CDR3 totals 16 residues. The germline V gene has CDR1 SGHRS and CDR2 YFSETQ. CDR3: CTSSSGDRPTNEKLFF. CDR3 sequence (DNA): TGCACCAGCAGCTCGGGAGACAGGCCAACTAATGAAAAACTGTTTTTT.

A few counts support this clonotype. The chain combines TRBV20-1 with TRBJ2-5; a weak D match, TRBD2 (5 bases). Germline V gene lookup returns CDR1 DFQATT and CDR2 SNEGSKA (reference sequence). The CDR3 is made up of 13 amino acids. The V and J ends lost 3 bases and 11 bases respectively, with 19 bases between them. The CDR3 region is CSAREDRYLEQYF. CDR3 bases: TGCAGTGCTAGGGAGGATAGATACCTTGAGCAGTACTTC.

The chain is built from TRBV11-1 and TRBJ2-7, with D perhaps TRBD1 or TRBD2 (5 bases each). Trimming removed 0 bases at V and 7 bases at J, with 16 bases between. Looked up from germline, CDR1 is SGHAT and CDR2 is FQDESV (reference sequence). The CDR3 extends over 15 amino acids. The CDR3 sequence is CASSLAGDPYNEQYF. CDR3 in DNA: TGTGCCAGCAGCTTAGCAGGGGACCCCTACAATGAGCAGTACTTC.

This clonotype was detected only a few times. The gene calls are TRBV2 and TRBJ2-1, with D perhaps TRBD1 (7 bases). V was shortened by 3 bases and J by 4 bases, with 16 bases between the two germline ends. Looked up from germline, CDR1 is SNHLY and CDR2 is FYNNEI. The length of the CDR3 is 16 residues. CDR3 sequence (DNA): TGTGCCAGCAGTGAGCTCGGGGGACAGTTATACAATGAGCAGTTCTTC. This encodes CASSELGGQLYNEQFF.

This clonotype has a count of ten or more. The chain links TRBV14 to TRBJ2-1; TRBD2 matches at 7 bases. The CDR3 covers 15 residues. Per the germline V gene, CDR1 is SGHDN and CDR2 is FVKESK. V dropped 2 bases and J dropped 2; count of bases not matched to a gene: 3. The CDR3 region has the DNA TGTGCCAGCAGCCAAATGGGGGGGGCCTACAATGAGCAGTTCTTC. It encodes CASSQMGGAYNEQFF.

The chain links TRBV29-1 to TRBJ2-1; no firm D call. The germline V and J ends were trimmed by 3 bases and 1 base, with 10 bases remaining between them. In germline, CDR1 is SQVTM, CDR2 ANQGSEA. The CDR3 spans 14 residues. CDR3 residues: CSVESSGSYNEQFF. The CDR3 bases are TGCAGCGTTGAGTCTTCAGGTTCCTACAATGAGCAGTTCTTC.

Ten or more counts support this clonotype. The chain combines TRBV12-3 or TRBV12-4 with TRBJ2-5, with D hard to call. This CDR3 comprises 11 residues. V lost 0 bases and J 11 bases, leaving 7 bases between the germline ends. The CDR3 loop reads CASSLAGKQYF. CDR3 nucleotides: TGTGCCAGCAGTTTAGCGGGAAAACAGTACTTC.

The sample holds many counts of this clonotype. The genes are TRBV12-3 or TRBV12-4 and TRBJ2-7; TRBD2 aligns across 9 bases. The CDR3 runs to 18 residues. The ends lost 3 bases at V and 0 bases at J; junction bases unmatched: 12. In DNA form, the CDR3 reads TGTGCCAGCAGTTTTACGTTCAGCGGGGGGCCAAGCTCCTACGAGCAGTACTTC. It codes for CASSFTFSGGPSSYEQYF.

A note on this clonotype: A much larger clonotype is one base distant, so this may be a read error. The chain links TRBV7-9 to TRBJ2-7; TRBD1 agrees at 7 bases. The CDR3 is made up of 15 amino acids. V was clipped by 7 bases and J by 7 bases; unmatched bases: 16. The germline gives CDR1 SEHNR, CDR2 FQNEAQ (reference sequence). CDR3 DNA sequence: TGTGCCAGCACCAATTGGGACAGTGTAAGCAATGAGCAGTACTTC. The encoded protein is CASTNWDSVSNEQYF. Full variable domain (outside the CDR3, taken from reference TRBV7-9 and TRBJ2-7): DTGVSQNPRHKITKRGQNVTFRCDPISEHNRLYWYRQTLGQGPEFLTYFQNEAQLEKSRLLSDRFSAERPKGSFSTLEIQRTEQGDSAMYLCASTNWDSVSNEQYFGPGTRLTVT.

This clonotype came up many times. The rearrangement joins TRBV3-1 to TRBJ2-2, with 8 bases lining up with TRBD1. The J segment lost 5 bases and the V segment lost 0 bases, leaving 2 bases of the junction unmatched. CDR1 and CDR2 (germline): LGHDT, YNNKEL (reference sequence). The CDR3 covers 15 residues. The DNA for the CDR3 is TGTGCCAGCAGCCAAGACAGGACAGGGACCGGGGAGCTGTTTTTT. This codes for CASSQDRTGTGELFF.